This TCR beta chain was captured in a study of T cells in Graves' hyperthyroidism and ophthalmopathy. The wider study: Peripheral blood collection took place at initial diagnosis, before any treatment.

RNA transcripts gave rise to amplified TCR beta CDR3 regions. An initial round of RT-PCR targeting the TCR CDR3 relied on the HTBI primer set. TCRdb called the multiplex PCR reads again in MiXCR, with one record for every CDR3 protein. Of roughly 500,000 distinct CDR3 sequences detected, about 16% appear once; the ten largest clones hold 25% to 30%. CDR1 is MNHEY, CDR2 SMNVEV, per germline (reference sequence). The CDR3 is 14 amino acids. V gave up 3 bases and J gave up 0 bases, with 8 bases separating them. On the basis of clinical symptoms, serum thyroxine and TRAb, thyroid ultrasound and orbital computed tomography, diagnoses were made.

Sequencing used blood. The V gene is TRBV27, the J gene TRBJ1-2, with unresolved D. This clonotype was obtained from a woman aged 25 to 45 with Graves' ophthalmopathy. The CDR3 DNA reads TGTGCCAGCAGTTTCGACATAACTAACTATGGCTACACCTTC. Amino acids: CASSFDITNYGYTF.